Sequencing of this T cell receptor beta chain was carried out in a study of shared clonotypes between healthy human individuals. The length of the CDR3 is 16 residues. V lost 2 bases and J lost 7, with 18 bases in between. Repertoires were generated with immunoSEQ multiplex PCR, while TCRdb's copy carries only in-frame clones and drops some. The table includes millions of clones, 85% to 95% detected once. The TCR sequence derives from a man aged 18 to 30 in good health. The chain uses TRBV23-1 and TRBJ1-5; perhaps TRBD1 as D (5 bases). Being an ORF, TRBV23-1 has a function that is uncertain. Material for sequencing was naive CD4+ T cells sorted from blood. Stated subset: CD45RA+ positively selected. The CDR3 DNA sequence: TGCGCCAGCAGTCAAGGGGCCGGAGAAAGGAGGCAGCCCCAGCATTTT. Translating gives CASSQGAGERRQPQHF.